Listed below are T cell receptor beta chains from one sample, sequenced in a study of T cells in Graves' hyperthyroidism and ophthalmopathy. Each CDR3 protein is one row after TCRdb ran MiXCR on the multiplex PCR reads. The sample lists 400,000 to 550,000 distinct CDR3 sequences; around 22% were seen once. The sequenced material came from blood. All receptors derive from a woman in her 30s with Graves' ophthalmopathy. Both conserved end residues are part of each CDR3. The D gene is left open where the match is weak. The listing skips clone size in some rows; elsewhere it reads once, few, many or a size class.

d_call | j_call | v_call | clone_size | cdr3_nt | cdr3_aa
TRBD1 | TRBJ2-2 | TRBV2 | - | TGTGCCAGCAGTTCGGACAGGGCAGTGGTTGGCGGGGAGCTGTTTTTT | CASSSDRAVVGGELFF
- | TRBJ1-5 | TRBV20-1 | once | TGCAGTGCAACCGACCTGAATCAGCCCCAGCATTTT | CSATDLNQPQHF
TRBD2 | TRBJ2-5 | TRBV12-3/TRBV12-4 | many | TGTGCCAGCAGTTTATTGTGGCGGGGGGCCGTCGGGGAGACCCAGTACTTC | CASSLLWRGAVGETQYF
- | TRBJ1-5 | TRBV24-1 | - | TGTGCCACCAGTGGGAGTGGGCACCATAGCAATCAGCCCCAGCATTTT | CATSGSGHHSNQPQHF
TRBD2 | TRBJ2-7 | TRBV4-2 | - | TGTGCCAGCAGCCAAGAAAGCGGGAGTAGGGCCTACGAGCAGTACTTC | CASSQESGSRAYEQYF
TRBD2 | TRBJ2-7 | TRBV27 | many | TGTGCCAGCAGTAGGGCTAGCGGGGGGGCCGGGGGGCAGTACTTC | CASSRASGGAGGQYF
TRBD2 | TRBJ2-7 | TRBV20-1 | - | TGCAGTGCTAAAGAATCTGGGGGGGCCTACGAGCAGTACTTC | CSAKESGGAYEQYF
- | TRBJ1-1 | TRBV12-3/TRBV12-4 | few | TGTGCCAGCAGTTGGGATCTCGGGACTGAAGCTTTCTTT | CASSWDLGTEAFF
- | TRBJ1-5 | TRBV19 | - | TGTGCCAGTAGTAACAGGGACTTAAGCAATCAGCCCCAGCATTTT | CASSNRDLSNQPQHF
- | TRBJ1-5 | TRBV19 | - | TGTGCCAGTAGCCAAATCACAGGGTACGGGAATCAGCCCCAGCATTTT | CASSQITGYGNQPQHF
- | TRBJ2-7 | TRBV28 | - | TGTGCCAGCAGTGGGGGGGCGAGAGGGGGAGAGCAGTACTTC | CASSGGARGGEQYF
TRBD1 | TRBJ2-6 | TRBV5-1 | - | TGCGCCAGCAGCTCGGATCCCGGGACAGGGGGCGGTGGGGCCAACGTCCTGACTTTC | CASSSDPGTGGGGANVLTF
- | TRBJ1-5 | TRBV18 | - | TGTGCCAGCTCACCCACACAGGGAGGCAGCAATCAGCCCCAGCATTTT | CASSPTQGGSNQPQHF
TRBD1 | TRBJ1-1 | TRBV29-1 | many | TGCAGCGTTGAAGTTTTACAGGGGATAGGGGATGAAGCTTTCTTT | CSVEVLQGIGDEAFF
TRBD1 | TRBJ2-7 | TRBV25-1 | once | TGTGCCAGCAGTGACGGGACAGGGATTCCCTACGAGCAGTACTTC | CASSDGTGIPYEQYF
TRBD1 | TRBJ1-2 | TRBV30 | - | TGTGCCTGGAGGACAGGGATTGTATATGGCTACACCTTC | CAWRTGIVYGYTF
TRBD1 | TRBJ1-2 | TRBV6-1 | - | TGTGCCAGCACCGGACAGGGTCTCTCTGGCTACACCTTC | CASTGQGLSGYTF
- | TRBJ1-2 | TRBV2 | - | TGTGCCAGCAGTGAAGCTCGCGACAGCAGGGGCTACACCTTC | CASSEARDSRGYTF
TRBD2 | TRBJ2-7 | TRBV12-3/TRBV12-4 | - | TGTGCCAGCAGTTTGGGACTAGCGGGAGAGGCCGGTTACGAGCAGTACTTC | CASSLGLAGEAGYEQYF
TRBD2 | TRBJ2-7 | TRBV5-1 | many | TGCGCCAGCAGCGGGACTAGCTCACCCTCCTACGAGCAGTACTTC | CASSGTSSPSYEQYF
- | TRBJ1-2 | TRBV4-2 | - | TGTGCCAGCAGCCAAGATATCGAACGGTCCTATGGCTACACCTTC | CASSQDIERSYGYTF
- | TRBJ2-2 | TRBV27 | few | TGTGCCAGCAGTTTATCATCGGGGGAGGACGGGGAGCTGTTTTTT | CASSLSSGEDGELFF
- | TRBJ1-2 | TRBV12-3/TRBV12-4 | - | TGTGCCAGCAGTTTTAACCCGGGGCTGGGCTACACCTTC | CASSFNPGLGYTF
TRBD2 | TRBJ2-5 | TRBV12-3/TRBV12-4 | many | TGTGCCAGCAGTCCCGGGACTAGCGGCGACCTCAAGAACTTC | CASSPGTSGDLKNF
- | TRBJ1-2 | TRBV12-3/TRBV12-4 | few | TGTGCCAGCAGTTTAGGGACTCCAGAGAGCTATGGCTACACCTTC | CASSLGTPESYGYTF
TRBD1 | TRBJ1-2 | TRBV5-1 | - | TGCGCCAGCAGCTTGGGCCTAGGACAGGATCAAGGCTACACCTTC | CASSLGLGQDQGYTF
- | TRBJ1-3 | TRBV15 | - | TGTGCCACCAGCAGCGGGAGACTGAGCGACACCATATATTTT | CATSSGRLSDTIYF
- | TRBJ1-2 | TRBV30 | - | TGTGCCTGGAGTGTAAATAGGGCTCAGTATGGCTACACCTTC | CAWSVNRAQYGYTF
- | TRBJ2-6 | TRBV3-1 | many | TGTGCCAGCAGCCAAGGGATCTCTGGGGCCAACGTCCTGACTTTC | CASSQGISGANVLTF
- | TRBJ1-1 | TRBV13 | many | TGTGCCAGCAGCTCCCGGATTAGAGAAGCTTTCTTT | CASSSRIREAFF
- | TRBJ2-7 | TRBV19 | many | TGTGCCAGTAGTATTACAGGGTCATCCTACGAGCAGTACTTC | CASSITGSSYEQYF
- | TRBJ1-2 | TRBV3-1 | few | TGTGCCAGCAGCCAGATTACCTACGGGGACTTTGACTATGGCTACACCTTC | CASSQITYGDFDYGYTF
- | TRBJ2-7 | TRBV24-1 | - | TGTGCCACCAGTGACCTGACTATCACGGACCTTTACGAGCAGTACTTC | CATSDLTITDLYEQYF
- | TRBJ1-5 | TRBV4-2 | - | TGTGCCAGCAGCCAAGATGTACCAGGGGGCAATCAGCCCCAGCATTTT | CASSQDVPGGNQPQHF
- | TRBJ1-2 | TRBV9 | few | TGTGCCAGCAGCGTAGCTACCCAGGGTCTTGGCTACACCTTC | CASSVATQGLGYTF